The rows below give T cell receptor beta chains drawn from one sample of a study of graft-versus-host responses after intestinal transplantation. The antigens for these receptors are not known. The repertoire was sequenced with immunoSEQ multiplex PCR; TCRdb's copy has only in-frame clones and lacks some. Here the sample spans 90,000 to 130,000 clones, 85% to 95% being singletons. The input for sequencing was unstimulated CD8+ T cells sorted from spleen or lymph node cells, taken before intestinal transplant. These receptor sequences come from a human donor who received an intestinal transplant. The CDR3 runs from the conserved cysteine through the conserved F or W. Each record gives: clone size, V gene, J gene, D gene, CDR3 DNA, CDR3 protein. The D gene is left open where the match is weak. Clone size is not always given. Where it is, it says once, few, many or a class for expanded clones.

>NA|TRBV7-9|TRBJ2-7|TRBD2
TGTGCCAGCAGCTTAGTGCGTCTAGCGGGAACCGAGCAGTACTTC
CASSLVRLAGTEQYF
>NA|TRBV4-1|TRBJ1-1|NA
TGCGCCAGCAGTCTCAAGGGTAGCCCTGAAGCTTTCTTT
CASSLKGSPEAFF
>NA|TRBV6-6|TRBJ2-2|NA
TGTGCCAGCAGTAGGACAGACACCGGGGAGCTGTTTTTT
CASSRTDTGELFF
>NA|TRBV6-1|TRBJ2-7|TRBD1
TGTGCCAGCAGTGAAGCGACAGGGATGGTCACCTACGAGCAGTACTTC
CASSEATGMVTYEQYF
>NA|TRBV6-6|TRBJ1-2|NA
TGTGCCAGCAGCGACCACGGGGGCGACGGCTACACCTTC
CASSDHGGDGYTF
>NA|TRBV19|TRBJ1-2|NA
TGTGCCAGTACGTCCGGCCTGGGTAGCTATGGCTACACCTTC
CASTSGLGSYGYTF
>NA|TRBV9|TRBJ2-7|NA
TGTGCCAGCAGCGTAGATATCGGGGCCTACGAGCAGTACTTC
CASSVDIGAYEQYF
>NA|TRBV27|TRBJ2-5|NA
TGTGCCAGCAGACTATCGGGGCCCCAAGAGACCCAGTACTTC
CASRLSGPQETQYF
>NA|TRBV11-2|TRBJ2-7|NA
TGTGCCAGCAGCTTAGCCATAGGTCCAGGAGCCGAGCAGTACTTC
CASSLAIGPGAEQYF
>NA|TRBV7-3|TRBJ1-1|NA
TGTGCCAGCAGCTTAACGCCTCTCGGTGGGGACGCTGAAGCTTTCTTT
CASSLTPLGGDAEAFF
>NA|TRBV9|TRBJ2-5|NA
TGTGCCAGCAGCCCTTACTCCGGGATGGGGGAGACCCAGTACTTC
CASSPYSGMGETQYF
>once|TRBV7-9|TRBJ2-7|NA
TGTGCCAGCAGCATACCGGCATATTCGGGGGACGAGCAGTACTTC
CASSIPAYSGDEQYF
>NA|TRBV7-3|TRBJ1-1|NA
TGTGCCAGCAGCTTAAACGGCGACACTGAAGCTTTCTTT
CASSLNGDTEAFF
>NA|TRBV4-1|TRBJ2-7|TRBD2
TGCGCCAGCAGCCACCCCGTAGCGGGAGTCCAGGAGCAGTACTTC
CASSHPVAGVQEQYF
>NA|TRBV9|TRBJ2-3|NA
TGTGCCAGCAGCGAGACCAGCGTGGGGGATACGCAGTATTTT
CASSETSVGDTQYF
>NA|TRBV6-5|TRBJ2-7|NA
TGTGCCAGCAGTTACGATCGTGAGAGCTCCTACGAGCAGTACTTC
CASSYDRESSYEQYF
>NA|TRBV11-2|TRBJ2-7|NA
TGTGCCAGCAGCTCCGGACTTTCCTACGAGCAGTACTTC
CASSSGLSYEQYF
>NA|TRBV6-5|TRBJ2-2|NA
TGTGCCAGCAGTTGGGAGAGCACCGGGGAGCTGTTTTTT
CASSWESTGELFF
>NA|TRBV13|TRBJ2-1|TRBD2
TGTGCCAGCAGCTCCGGACTAGCGGGAGGTGAGCAGTTCTTC
CASSSGLAGGEQFF
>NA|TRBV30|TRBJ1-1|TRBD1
TGTGCCTGGAGGGACAGGGGGGCTGAAGCTTTCTTT
CAWRDRGAEAFF
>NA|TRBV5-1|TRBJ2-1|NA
TGCGCCAGCAGCTTGGAGGTCTTATACAATGAGCAGTTCTTC
CASSLEVLYNEQFF
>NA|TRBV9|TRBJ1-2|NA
TGTGCCAGCAGCGTGAGTGGGCCCTATGGCTACACCTTC
CASSVSGPYGYTF
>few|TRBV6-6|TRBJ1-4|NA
TGTGCCAGCAGTTACTCGGGACAAGAAAAACTGTTTTTT
CASSYSGQEKLFF
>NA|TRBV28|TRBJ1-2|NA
TGTGCCAGCAGCAGTTTCGGGAGGTCAGCTAACTATGGCTACACCTTC
CASSSFGRSANYGYTF
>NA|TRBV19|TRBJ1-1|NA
TGTGCCAGTAGTTGGGGAGTGGCGAACACTGAAGCTTTCTTT
CASSWGVANTEAFF
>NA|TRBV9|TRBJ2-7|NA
TGTGCCAGCAGCGTACCCTACGAGCAGTACTTC
CASSVPYEQYF
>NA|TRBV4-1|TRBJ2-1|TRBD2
TGCGCCAGCAGCCGGACTAGCGGGACTTACAATGAGCAGTTCTTC
CASSRTSGTYNEQFF
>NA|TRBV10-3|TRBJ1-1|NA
TGTGCCATCAGTGACTCCGGGACTGAAGCTTTCTTT
CAISDSGTEAFF
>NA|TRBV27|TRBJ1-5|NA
TGTGCCAGCAGTTTAGGAGTGGGTAGCAATCAGCCCCAGCATTTT
CASSLGVGSNQPQHF
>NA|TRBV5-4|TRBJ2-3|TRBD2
TGTGCCAGCAGCTTGGGGACTAGCGGGAGTGATACGCAGTATTTT
CASSLGTSGSDTQYF
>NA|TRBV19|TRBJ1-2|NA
TGTGCCAGTACCGCCGGGGTCATGTATGGCTACACCTTC
CASTAGVMYGYTF
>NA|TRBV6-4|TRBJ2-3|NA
TGTGCCAACCATAGACTTGACCGGACGAGCACAGATACGCAGTATTTT
CANHRLDRTSTDTQYF
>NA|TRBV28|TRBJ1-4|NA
TGTGCCAGCAGTTTCCATACTGAAAAACTGTTTTTT
CASSFHTEKLFF
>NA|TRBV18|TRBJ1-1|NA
TGTGCCAGCTCACTGACAGGAGGGACTGAAGCTTTCTTT
CASSLTGGTEAFF
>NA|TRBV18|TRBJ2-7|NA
TGTGCCAGCTCACCGGAATTCGGCGAAGCCCCCTCCTACGAGCAGTACTTC
CASSPEFGEAPSYEQYF
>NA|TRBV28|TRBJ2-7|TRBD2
TGTGCCAGCAGTCCTAAGCGGGAGGAGACCTACGAGCAGTACTTC
CASSPKREETYEQYF
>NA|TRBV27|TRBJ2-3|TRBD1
TGTGCCAGCAGTTTTCCCCCGCGAACGACAGGGTTCACAGATACGCAGTATTTT
CASSFPPRTTGFTDTQYF
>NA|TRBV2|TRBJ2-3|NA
TGTGCCAGCAGTCTACGCGACTATCGTGGCACAGATACGCAGTATTTT
CASSLRDYRGTDTQYF
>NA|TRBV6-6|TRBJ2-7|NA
TGTGCCAGCAGGACGGGTCACGACTACGAGCAGTACTTC
CASRTGHDYEQYF
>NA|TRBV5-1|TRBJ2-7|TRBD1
TGCGCCAGCAGAATTTGGGACAGGGGGAAATACGAGCAGTACTTC
CASRIWDRGKYEQYF
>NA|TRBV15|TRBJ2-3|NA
TGTGCCACCAGCAGAGGCCAGGAGAGTGATACGCAGTATTTT
CATSRGQESDTQYF
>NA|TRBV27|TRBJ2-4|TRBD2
TGTGCCAGCAGTTTATGGGCGGGGGTAAACGGCAAAAACATTCAGTACTTC
CASSLWAGVNGKNIQYF